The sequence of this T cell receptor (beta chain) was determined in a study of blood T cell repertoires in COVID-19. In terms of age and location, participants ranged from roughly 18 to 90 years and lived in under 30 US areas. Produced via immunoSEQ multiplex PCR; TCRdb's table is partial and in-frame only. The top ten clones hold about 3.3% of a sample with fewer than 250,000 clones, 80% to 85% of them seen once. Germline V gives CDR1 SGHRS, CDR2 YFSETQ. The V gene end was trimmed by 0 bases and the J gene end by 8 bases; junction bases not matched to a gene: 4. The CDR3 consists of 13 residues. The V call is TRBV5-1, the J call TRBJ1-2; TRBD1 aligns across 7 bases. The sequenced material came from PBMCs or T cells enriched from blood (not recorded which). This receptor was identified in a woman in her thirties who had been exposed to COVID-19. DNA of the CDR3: TGCGCCAGCAGCTTGGGAGGGGGCACCGGCTACACCTTC. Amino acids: CASSLGGGTGYTF.